These T cell receptor beta chains were read from a single sample in a study of post-analysis software for immune sequencing data. TCRdb ran MiXCR on the PCR reads and lists one entry per CDR3 protein. The sample has hundreds of thousands of distinct CDR3 sequences, around 37% seen once. Sequences were obtained from blood. The source of these receptors is a girl aged 5-17 years with multiple sclerosis. Both conserved end residues are trimmed from each CDR3. The order of the fields is V gene, J gene, CDR3 length, CDR3 protein.

>TRBV9|TRBJ2-3|11
ASSVYAWDTQY
>TRBV15|TRBJ1-1|11
ATSRDGRAEAF
>TRBV6-1|TRBJ2-3|14
ASSLGGLAGTDTQY
>TRBV27|TRBJ1-6|13
ASSFVVGVGSPLH
>TRBV12-3/TRBV12-4|TRBJ1-5|11
ASTRRGRQPQH
>TRBV11-2|TRBJ2-1|19
ASSSLLTGGLAGPSYNEQF
>TRBV12-3/TRBV12-4|TRBJ2-3|14
ASRRGGTIPTDTQY
>TRBV4-3|TRBJ1-2|12
ASSQGRGGLGYT
>TRBV10-3|TRBJ1-5|11
ATASDRVQPQH
>TRBV7-9|.|12
ATSGTGGSYEQY
>TRBV5-1|TRBJ1-4|15
ASTGTAVGGFNEKLF
>TRBV27|TRBJ2-7|11
ASSLGDSYEQY
>TRBV3-1|TRBJ2-3|15
ASSQYRRQGAWDTQY
>TRBV9|TRBJ2-1|14
ASSVGGGGAYNEQF
>TRBV6-6|TRBJ2-3|15
ASSYELAGGSGDTQY
>TRBV20-1|TRBJ1-4|11
SARDGVVDKLF
>TRBV5-1|TRBJ1-6|16
ASSLSTGGSSYNSPLH
>TRBV5-5|TRBJ1-2|14
ASSLVGRVGDYGYT
>TRBV29-1|TRBJ1-3|10
SVTGAGNTIY
>TRBV7-9|TRBJ1-5|15
ASSLFLGEGTDQPQH
>TRBV7-9|TRBJ2-2|13
ASRYWTDITGELF
>TRBV6-5|TRBJ2-5|14
ASSYGKGGRRETQY
>TRBV5-4|TRBJ2-3|20
ASSFFPPGLAGGLTSTDTQY
>TRBV12-3/TRBV12-4|TRBJ2-1|9
ASSLGYEQF
>TRBV4-1|TRBJ2-1|14
ASSQVSLVSYNEQF
>TRBV5-1|TRBJ2-7|13
ASSLRDRGNYEQY